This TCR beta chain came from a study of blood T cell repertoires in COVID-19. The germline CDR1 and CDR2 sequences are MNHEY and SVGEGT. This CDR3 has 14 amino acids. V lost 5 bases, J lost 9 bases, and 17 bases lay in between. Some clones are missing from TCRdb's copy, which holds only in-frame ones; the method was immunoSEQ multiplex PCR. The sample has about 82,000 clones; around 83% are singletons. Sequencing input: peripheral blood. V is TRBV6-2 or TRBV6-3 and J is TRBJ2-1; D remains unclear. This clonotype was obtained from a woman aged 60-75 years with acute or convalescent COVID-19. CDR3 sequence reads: CASSNPPAGGEQFF. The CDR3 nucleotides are TGTGCCAGCAGTAACCCCCCCGCCGGCGGTGAGCAGTTCTTC.